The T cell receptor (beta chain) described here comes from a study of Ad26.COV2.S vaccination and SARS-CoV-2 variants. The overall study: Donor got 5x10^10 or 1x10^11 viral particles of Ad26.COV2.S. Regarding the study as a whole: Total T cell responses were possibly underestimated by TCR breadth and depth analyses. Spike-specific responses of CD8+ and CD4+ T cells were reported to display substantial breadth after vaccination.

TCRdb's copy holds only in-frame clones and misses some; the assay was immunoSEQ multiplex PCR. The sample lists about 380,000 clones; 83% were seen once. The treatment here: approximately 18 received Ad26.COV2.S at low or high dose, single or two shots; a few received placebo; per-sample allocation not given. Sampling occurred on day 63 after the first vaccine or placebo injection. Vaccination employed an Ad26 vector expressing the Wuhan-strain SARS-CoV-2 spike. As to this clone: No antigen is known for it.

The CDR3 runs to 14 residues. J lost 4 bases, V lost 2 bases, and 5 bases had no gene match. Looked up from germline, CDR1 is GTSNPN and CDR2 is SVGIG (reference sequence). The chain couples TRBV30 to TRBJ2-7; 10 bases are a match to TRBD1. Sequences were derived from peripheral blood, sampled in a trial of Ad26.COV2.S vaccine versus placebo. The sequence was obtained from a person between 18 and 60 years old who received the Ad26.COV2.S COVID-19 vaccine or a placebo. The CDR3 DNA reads TGTGCCTGGAGTCACGGACAGGGGGGATACGAGCAGTACTTC. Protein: CAWSHGQGGYEQYF.